This T cell receptor (beta chain) was found in a study of shared T cell receptors in the human thymus. The data were produced by immunoSEQ multiplex PCR, yet TCRdb's version contains in-frame clones alone and is incomplete. The sample shows roughly 660,000 clones, 88% of them seen only once. After removal of 4 bases from V and 8 bases from J, the junction contained 15 bases not matched to a gene. In germline, CDR1 is MDHEN, CDR2 SYDVKM. The CDR3 is made up of 16 amino acids. These same records also appear under a second study, on human thymus T cells. As that study records: Healthy Finnish infants undergoing corrective surgery for congenital heart defects were the donors. Thymic resections from corrective heart surgery supplied the tissue. Thymic as well as blood repertoires seemed to favor certain V and J genes unevenly.

The chain recombines TRBV28 with TRBJ2-3; TRBD2 matches 7 bases. This receptor was taken from a boy younger than two with a congenital heart defect. The material sequenced was thymocytes. The CDR3 sequence is CASSSLPGGGGGTQYF. DNA of the CDR3: TGTGCCAGCAGTTCCCTCCCAGGCGGGGGTGGGGGTACGCAGTATTTT.